The sequence of this T cell receptor (beta chain) was determined in a study of blood T cell repertoires in COVID-19. Study overall: T cells, B-cell-depleted T cells, or PBMCs supplied cDNA or gDNA.

Sequencing used immunoSEQ multiplex PCR; TCRdb keeps in-frame clones, though not all of them. Altogether some 120,000 clones are present, around 88% being singletons, with the ten largest covering around 16%. This CDR3 region has 15 residues. The J segment lost 5 bases and the V segment lost 1 base, leaving 5 bases of the junction unmatched. The V gene's germline CDR1 is SGHAT and CDR2 FQNNGV. This clonotype was obtained from a woman between 45 and 60 years old who had recovered from COVID-19. This rearrangement joins TRBV11-2 to TRBJ2-7, with 10 bases aligning to TRBD2. The sequencing input was peripheral blood. The CDR3 reads CASSLVALAGDEQYF. DNA for the CDR3: TGTGCCAGCAGCTTAGTGGCGCTAGCGGGAGACGAGCAGTACTTC.